This is a list of T cell receptor beta chains from one sample in a study of blood T cell repertoires in COVID-19. Here immunoSEQ multiplex PCR was the method, and the copy in TCRdb shows in-frame clones only, minus some. This table has hundreds of thousands of clones, 85% appearing once. The sample was PBMCs or T cells enriched from blood (not recorded which). The source is a woman aged 25 to 39 who had been exposed to COVID-19. Each CDR3 is given with its conserved first and last residue.

V gene	CDR3 protein
TRBV7-3	CASSPGQGRNEQYF
TRBV30	CAWNLAGISYEQYF
TRBV7-2	CASSLATSGPSYEQYF
TRBV28	CASRPQGQFNQPQHF
TRBV7-2	CASSSSGQGAILGYTF
TRBV7-6	CASSLELFGSGRAVGTGELFF
TRBV28	CASSLETGAPKPQHF
TRBV5-1	CASRLTGGTHETQYF
TRBV28	CASRLAGGADEQYF
TRBV28	CASSFGSVGAEAFF
TRBV19	CASSIVRSPANYGYTF
TRBV7-9	CASSAREVSGELFF
TRBV9	CASSPPGQLPFDYGYTF
TRBV10-3	CAILGTTDEQFF
TRBV28	CASRNRFSSYEQYF
TRBV4-1	CASSQDLGADGYTF
TRBV18	CASSQDRLNTEAFF
TRBV7-9	CASSLPRERETQYF
TRBV3-1/TRBV3-2	CASSQGRSGEQYF
TRBV30	CAWSVLGTEGGYTF
TRBV7-3	CASSLDSSGTFYNEQFF
TRBV4-1	CASSQDLASGANTGELFF
TRBV29-1	CSVEDKQSYEQYF
TRBV18	CASSPETGGAQPQHF
TRBV9	CASSVTGHNSPLHF
TRBV11-3	CASSPPVTGGTDTQYF
TRBV28	CASSTNQAGTDTQYF
TRBV19	CASSMSGREQYF
TRBV28	CASSFSLNYGYTF
TRBV6-5	CASSTSGGQPQHF
TRBV5-1	CASSSARGPSTDTQYF
TRBV6-5	CASSRETGGNTEAFF
TRBV28	CASSLSTSGRDNEQFF
TRBV19	CASSIERAGGRVETQYF
TRBV7-2	CASSSRQGANSPLHF
TRBV30	CAWSLRGIQETQYF
TRBV27	CASSFGQGANYGYTF
TRBV5-1	CASSLGHGLEEKLFF
TRBV30	CAWSVPGGAYNEQFF
TRBV28	CASSTDRVNYGYTF
TRBV29-1	CSFTSTGANVLTF
TRBV6-5	CASSPPGSNYGYTF
TRBV6-6	CASSYPTNQETQYF
TRBV24-1	CATSDSTGMGSYNEQFF
TRBV5-1	CASSPPGTGASGANVLTF
TRBV7-8	CASSLAGGQTYSPLHF
TRBV9	CASSLLDNEQFF
TRBV7-2	CASSPPIGLQETQYF
TRBV4-2	CASSHGLAGGPAGEQYF
TRBV6-1	CASSDRDRDYNEQFF
TRBV7-9	CASSPQGEKLFF
TRBV5-5	CASSLGIGDSSNQPQHF
TRBV29-1	CSVHALRSNTEAFF
TRBV6-1	CASSEGTGASYEQYF
TRBV28	CASSAASGEQFF